This T cell receptor (beta chain) comes out of a study of PD-1 blockade in mismatch repair-deficient tumors. Findings and limits, study-wide: Tumor-resident clones, often absent from pretreatment blood, expanded after pembrolizumab and then contracted.

Trimming pared 3 bases from V and 2 bases from J, leaving 10 bases between. This CDR3 spans 14 amino acids. Germline values: CDR1 MDHEN, CDR2 SYDVKM. Repertoires were generated with immunoSEQ multiplex PCR, while TCRdb's copy carries only in-frame clones and drops some. The sample holds approximately 50,000 clones, roughly 80% seen once. Mismatch repair deficiency was confirmed in all patients, by PCR or immunohistochemistry. About this clone: Its specificity is unknown.

This chain links TRBV28 with TRBJ1-2; maybe TRBD1 (6 bases). The sequences come from peripheral blood, collected 4 weeks after starting pembrolizumab. The receptor's source is an adult with mismatch repair-deficient cancer. CDR3 protein: CASSLGAGNYGYTF. Written as DNA, the CDR3 is TGTGCCAGCAGTTTGGGGGCAGGGAACTATGGCTACACCTTC.